This T cell receptor beta chain emerged from a study of radiation and T cells in renal cell carcinoma. Study observations and caveats: From baseline, blood top tumor clonotypes peaked at 2 weeks post-radiation. Compared with controls, irradiated tumors showed greater TCR clonality. Dominant CDR3 motifs were more common in irradiated tumors than controls.

This CDR3 contains 14 residues. The germline V gene encodes CDR1 SNHLY and CDR2 FYNNEI. V lost 10 bases, J lost 1 base, and 16 bases lay in between. In the case of this clone: What it binds is not known.

Stated treatment: 15 Gy SBRT to primary tumor, nephrectomy 4 weeks later. This renal cell carcinoma was of the clear cell type. Assay used: immunoSEQ multiplex PCR; TCRdb lists only in-frame clones, some missing. The repertoire holds 17,000 or so clones, with 55% as singletons. This chain joins TRBV2 and TRBJ2-5; a weak D match, TRBD1 (5 bases). Sequences were derived from tumor tissue, sampled from a patient whose treatment included radiotherapy and nephrectomy. The TCR was taken from a middle-aged man with renal cell carcinoma. CDR3 amino acids: CATSSWGPQETQYF. CDR3 coding DNA: TGTGCCACAAGCAGTTGGGGCCCCCAAGAGACCCAGTACTTC.